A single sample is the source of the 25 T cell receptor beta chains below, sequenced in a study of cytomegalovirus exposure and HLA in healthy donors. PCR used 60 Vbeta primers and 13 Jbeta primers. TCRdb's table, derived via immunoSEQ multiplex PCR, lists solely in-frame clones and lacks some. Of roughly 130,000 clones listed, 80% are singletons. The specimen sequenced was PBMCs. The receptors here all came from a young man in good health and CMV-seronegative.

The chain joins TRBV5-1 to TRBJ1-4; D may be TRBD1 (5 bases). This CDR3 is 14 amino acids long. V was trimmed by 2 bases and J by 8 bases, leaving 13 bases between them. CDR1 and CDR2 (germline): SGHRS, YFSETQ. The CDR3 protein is CASSLFQGREKLFF. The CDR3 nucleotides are TGCGCCAGCAGCTTATTTCAGGGTAGAGAAAAACTGTTTTTT.

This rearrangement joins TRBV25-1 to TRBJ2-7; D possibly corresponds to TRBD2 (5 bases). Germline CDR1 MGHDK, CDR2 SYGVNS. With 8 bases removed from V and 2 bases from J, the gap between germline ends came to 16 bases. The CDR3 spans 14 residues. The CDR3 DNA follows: TGTGCCAGCCCCCAACCGGGAAAAGCCTACGAGCAGTACTTC. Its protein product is CASPQPGKAYEQYF.

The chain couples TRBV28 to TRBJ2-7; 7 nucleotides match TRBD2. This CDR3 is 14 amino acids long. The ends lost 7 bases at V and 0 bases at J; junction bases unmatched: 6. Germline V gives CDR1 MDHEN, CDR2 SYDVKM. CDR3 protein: CASKLALSSYEQYF. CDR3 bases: TGTGCCAGCAAACTAGCGTTGAGCTCCTACGAGCAGTACTTC.

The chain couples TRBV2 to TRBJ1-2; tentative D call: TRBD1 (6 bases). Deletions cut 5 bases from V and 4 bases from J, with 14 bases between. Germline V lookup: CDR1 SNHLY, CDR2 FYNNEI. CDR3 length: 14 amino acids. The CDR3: CASSQQGLFYGYTF. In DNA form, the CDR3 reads TGTGCCAGCAGTCAACAGGGTCTTTTCTATGGCTACACCTTC.

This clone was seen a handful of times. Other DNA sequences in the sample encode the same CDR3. CDR3 coding DNA: TGTGCCAGCAGTTACGGAGGGCGCACCTACGAGCAGTACTTC. Translation: CASSYGGRTYEQYF. The chain combines TRBV6-5 with TRBJ2-7, with a weak D call TRBD2 (6 bases). The CDR3 extends over 14 amino acids. Germline assignment: CDR1 MNHEY and CDR2 SVGAGI. The V gene lost 2 bases and the J gene lost 2 bases, with 10 bases spanning the gap.

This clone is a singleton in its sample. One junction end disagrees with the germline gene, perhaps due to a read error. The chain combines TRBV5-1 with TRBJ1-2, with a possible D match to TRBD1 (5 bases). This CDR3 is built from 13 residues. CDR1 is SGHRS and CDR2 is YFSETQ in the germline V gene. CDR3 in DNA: TGCGCCAGCAGCTTGGGACAGAACTATGGCTACCCCTTC. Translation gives CASSLGQNYGYPF.

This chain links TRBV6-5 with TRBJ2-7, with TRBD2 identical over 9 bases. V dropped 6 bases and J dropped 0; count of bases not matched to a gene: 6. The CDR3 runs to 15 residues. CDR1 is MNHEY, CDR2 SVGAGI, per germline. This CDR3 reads CASSQSGRSSYEQYF. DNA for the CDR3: TGTGCCAGCAGCCAGAGCGGGAGGAGCTCCTACGAGCAGTACTTC.

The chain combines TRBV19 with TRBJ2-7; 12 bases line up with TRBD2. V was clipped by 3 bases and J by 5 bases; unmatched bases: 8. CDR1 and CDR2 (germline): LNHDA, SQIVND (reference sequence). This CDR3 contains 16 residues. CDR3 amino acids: CASSIFRTSGINEQYF. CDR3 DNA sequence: TGTGCCAGTAGTATTTTCCGGACTAGCGGGATCAACGAGCAGTACTTC. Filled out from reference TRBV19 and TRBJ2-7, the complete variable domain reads DGGITQSPKYLFRKEGQNVTLSCEQNLNHDAMYWYRQDPGQGLRLIYYSQIVNDFQKGDIAEGYSVSREKKESFPLTVTSAQKNPTAFYLCASSIFRTSGINEQYFGPGTRLTVT.

In nucleotides, the CDR3 is TGTGCCAGCACACTAGCAGGAACCTACGAGCAGTACTTC. As protein: CASTLAGTYEQYF. V gene TRBV5-4 combines with J gene TRBJ2-7, with a weak D call TRBD2 (6 bases). Germline values: CDR1 SGHNT, CDR2 YYREEE (reference sequence). V lost 6 bases and J lost 2, with 12 bases in between. CDR3 length: 13 residues. Together with reference TRBV5-4 and TRBJ2-7, the CDR3 gives the full variable domain: ETGVTQSPTHLIKTRGQQVTLRCSSQSGHNTVSWYQQALGQGPQFIFQYYREEENGRGNFPPRFSGLQFPNYSSELNVNALELDDSALYLCASTLAGTYEQYFGPGTRLTVT.

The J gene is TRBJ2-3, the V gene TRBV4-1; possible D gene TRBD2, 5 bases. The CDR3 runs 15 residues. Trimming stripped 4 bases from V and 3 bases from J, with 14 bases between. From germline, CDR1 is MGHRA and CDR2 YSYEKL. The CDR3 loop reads CASSPKEVWTDTQYF. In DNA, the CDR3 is TGCGCCAGCAGCCCCAAGGAGGTGTGGACAGATACGCAGTATTTT.

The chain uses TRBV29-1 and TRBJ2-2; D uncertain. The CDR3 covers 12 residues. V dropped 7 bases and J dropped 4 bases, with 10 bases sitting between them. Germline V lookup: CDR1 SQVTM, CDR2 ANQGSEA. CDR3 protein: CSALSGTGELFF. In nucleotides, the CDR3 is TGCAGCGCACTCTCTGGCACCGGGGAGCTGTTTTTT.

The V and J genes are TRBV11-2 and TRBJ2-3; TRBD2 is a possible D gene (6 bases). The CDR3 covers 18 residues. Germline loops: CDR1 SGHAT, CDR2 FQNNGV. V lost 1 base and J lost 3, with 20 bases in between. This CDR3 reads CASSLGPGEEAITDTQYF. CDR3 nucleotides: TGTGCCAGCAGCTTAGGACCGGGGGAGGAGGCGATTACAGATACGCAGTATTTT.

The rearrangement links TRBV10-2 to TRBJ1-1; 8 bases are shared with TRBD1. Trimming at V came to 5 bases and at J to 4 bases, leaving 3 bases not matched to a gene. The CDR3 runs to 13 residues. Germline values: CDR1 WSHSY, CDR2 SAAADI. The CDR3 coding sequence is TGCGCCAGCAGTTCCGACAGGGGCACTGAAGCTTTCTTT. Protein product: CASSSDRGTEAFF.

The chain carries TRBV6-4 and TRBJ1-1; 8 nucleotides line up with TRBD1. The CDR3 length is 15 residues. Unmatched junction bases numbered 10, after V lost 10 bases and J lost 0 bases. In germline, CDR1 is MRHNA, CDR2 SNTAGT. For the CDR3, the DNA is TGTGCCACCGAGGACAGGGTGCCCTTGAACACTGAAGCTTTCTTT. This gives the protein CATEDRVPLNTEAFF.

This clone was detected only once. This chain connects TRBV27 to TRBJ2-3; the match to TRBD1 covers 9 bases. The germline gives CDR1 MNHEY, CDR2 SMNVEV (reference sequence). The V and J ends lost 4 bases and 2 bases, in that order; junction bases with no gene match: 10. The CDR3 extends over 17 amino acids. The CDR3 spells CASSSSLDRGDTDTQYF. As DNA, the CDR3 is TGTGCCAGCAGTTCTTCCTTGGACAGGGGCGACACAGATACGCAGTATTTT.

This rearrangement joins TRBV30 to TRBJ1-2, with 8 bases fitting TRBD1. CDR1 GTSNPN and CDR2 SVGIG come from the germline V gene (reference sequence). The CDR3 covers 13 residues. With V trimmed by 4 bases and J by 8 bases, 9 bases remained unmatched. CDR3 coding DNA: TGTGCCTGGATGCTAGGGACAGGCCGCGGCTACACCTTC. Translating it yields CAWMLGTGRGYTF.

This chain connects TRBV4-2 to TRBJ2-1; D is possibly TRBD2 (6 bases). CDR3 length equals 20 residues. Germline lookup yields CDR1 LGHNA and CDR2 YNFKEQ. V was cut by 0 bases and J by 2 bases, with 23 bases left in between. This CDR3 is CASSQEGPSLSGVPYNEQFF. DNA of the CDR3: TGTGCCAGCAGCCAAGAGGGGCCTTCCTTGTCGGGAGTACCCTACAATGAGCAGTTCTTC.

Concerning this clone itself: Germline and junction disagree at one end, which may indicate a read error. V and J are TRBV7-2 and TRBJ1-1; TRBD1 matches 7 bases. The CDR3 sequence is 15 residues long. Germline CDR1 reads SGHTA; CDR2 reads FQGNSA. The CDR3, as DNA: TGTGCCAGCAGTTACCCCAGGACAGGTGAATTGGAGTCGAGCTTT. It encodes CASSYPRTGELESSF.

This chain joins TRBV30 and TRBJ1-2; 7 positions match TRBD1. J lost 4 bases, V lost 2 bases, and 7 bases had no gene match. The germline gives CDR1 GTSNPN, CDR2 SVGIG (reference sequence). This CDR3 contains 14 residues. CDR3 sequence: CAWSQNRGAYGYTF. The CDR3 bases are TGTGCCTGGAGTCAAAACAGGGGCGCCTATGGCTACACCTTC.

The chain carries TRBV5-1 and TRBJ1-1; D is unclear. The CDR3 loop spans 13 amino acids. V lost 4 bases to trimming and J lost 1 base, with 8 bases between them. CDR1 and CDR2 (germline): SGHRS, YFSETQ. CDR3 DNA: TGCGCCAGCAGCCCAGGAACGAACACTGAAGCTTTCTTT. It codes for CASSPGTNTEAFF.

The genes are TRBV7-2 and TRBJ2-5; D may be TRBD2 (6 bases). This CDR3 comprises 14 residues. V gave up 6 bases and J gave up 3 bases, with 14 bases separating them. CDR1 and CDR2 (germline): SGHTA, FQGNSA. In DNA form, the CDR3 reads TGTGCCAGCAGTCAAAGCGGGCCTGAAGAGACCCAGTACTTC. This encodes CASSQSGPEETQYF.

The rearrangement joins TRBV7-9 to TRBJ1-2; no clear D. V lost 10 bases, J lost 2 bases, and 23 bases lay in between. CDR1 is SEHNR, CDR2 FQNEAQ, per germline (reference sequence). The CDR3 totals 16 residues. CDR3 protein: CATTNPNVRINYGYTF. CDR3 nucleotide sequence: TGTGCCACCACCAATCCTAACGTGAGAATCAACTATGGCTACACCTTC.

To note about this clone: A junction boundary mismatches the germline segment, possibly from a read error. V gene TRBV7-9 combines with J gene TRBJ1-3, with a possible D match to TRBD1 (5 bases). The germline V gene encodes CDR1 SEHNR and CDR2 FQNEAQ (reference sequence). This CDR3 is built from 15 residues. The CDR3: CSSSLVTGGGNTIYF. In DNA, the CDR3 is TGTTCCAGCAGCTTAGTGACGGGGGGTGGAAACACCATATATTTT.

CDR3 in amino acids: CSVEDSGGELFF. The CDR3 region has the DNA TGCAGCGTTGAAGATTCGGGAGGCGAACTGTTTTTT. The rearrangement links TRBV29-1 to TRBJ1-4; D is uncertain. V was cut by 0 bases and J by 12 bases, with 11 bases left in between. Germline-derived CDR1 and CDR2 are SQVTM and ANQGSEA. CDR3 length equals 12 residues.

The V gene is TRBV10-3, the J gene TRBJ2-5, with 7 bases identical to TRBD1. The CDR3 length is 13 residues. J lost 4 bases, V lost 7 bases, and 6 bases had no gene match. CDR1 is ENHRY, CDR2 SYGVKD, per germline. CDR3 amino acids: CAINGDRRETQYF. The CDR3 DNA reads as TGTGCCATCAATGGGGACAGAAGAGAGACCCAGTACTTC.